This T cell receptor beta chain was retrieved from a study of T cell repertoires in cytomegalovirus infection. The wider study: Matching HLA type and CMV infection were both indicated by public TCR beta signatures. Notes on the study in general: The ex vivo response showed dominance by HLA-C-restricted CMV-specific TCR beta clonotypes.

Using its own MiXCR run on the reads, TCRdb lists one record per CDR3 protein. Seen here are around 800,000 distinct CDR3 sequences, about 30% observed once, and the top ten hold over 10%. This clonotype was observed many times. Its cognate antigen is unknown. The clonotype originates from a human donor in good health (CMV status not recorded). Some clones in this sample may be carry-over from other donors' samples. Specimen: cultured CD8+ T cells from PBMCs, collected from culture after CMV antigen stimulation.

The CDR3 sequence is CASSPRGLQETQYF. For the CDR3, the DNA is TGTGCCAGCAGTCCCAGGGGGCTGCAAGAGACCCAGTACTTC. This chain connects TRBV6-1 to TRBJ2-5, with 8 positions matching TRBD1. The CDR3 is 14 residues long. CDR1 and CDR2 from the germline V gene are MNHNS and SASEGT. Losses at the gene ends were 5 bases for V and 2 bases for J; bases not matched to a gene: 4.